These 9 T cell receptor beta chains were all obtained from the same sample, sequenced in a study of cytomegalovirus exposure and HLA in healthy donors. The PCR used 60 Vbeta and 13 Jbeta primers. The data were produced by immunoSEQ multiplex PCR, yet TCRdb's version contains in-frame clones alone and is incomplete. Here the sample spans around 150,000 clones, over 60% being singletons. The sample comprised PBMCs. The source is a woman between 40 and 50 years old in good health and CMV-seronegative.

This chain joins TRBV10-1 and TRBJ2-1, with 9 bases lining up with TRBD2. CDR3 length: 17 amino acids. Germline V lookup: CDR1 WNHNN, CDR2 SYGVQD (reference sequence). The V segment lost 4 bases and the J segment 1 base; nucleotides outside the gene matches: 8. The CDR3 DNA reads TGCGCCAGCAGTGCCCCCCAAGCGGGGGGATCCTACAATGAGCAGTTCTTC. It specifies CASSAPQAGGSYNEQFF.

The chain couples TRBV9 to TRBJ2-7; 8 positions agree with TRBD1. The germline CDR1 and CDR2 sequences are SGDLS and YYNGEE. Germline trimming cut 4 bases from V and 2 bases from J; bases unmatched to any gene: 8. This CDR3 has 15 amino acids. The chain's CDR3 is CASSHGDRGTYEQYF. In DNA form, the CDR3 reads TGTGCCAGCAGCCACGGAGACAGGGGTACCTACGAGCAGTACTTC.

With respect to this clone: A junction end diverges from the germline sequence, so it may reflect a read error. The genes are TRBV7-9 and TRBJ1-1; D is unresolved. Germline V CDR1 and CDR2: SEHNR, FQNEAQ (reference sequence). The CDR3 totals 12 residues. In DNA form, the CDR3 reads TGTTCCAGCAGCTCGACTCAGTCAGAAGCTTTCTTT. It encodes CSSSSTQSEAFF.

This chain links TRBV29-1 with TRBJ2-1, with D maybe TRBD2 (6 bases). The CDR3 consists of 14 residues. The germline CDR1 and CDR2 sequences are SQVTM and ANQGSEA. V lost 4 bases and J lost 2, with 12 bases in between. CDR3 nucleotides: TGCAGCGTTGTCTCGGGGGTGACCTACAATGAGCAGTTCTTC. Translated, it gives CSVVSGVTYNEQFF.

In nucleotides, the CDR3 is TGTGCCAGTAGGAGGGTCTGGACAGCTAACTATGGCTACACCTTC. The encoded protein is CASRRVWTANYGYTF. The rearrangement uses TRBV19 and TRBJ1-2; possibly TRBD1 for D (6 bases). The CDR3 covers 15 residues. Germline assignment: CDR1 LNHDA and CDR2 SQIVND (reference sequence). The V gene lost 6 bases and the J gene lost 0 bases, with 14 bases spanning the gap.

The rearrangement links TRBV18 to TRBJ2-7; D is perhaps TRBD1 (5 bases). The CDR3 runs to 15 residues. Germline lookup yields CDR1 KGHSH and CDR2 LQKENI. V lost 6 bases, J lost 3 bases, and 18 bases lay in between. The CDR3 region is CASSFGQGISYEQYF. In DNA form, the CDR3 reads TGTGCCAGCTCTTTCGGGCAGGGCATAAGCTACGAGCAGTACTTC.

This clone has only a few counts. The chain recombines TRBV11-2 with TRBJ2-7; D may be TRBD1 (6 bases). Trimming removed 5 bases at V and 4 bases at J, with 15 bases between. CDR1 is SGHAT and CDR2 is FQNNGV in the germline V gene. The CDR3 is made up of 14 amino acids. CDR3 in amino acids: CASSRSSQGYEQYF. The CDR3, as DNA: TGTGCCAGCAGCCGATCCTCCCAGGGGTACGAGCAGTACTTC. Complete variable domain (other parts from reference TRBV11-2 and TRBJ2-7): EAGVAQSPRYKIIEKRQSVAFWCNPISGHATLYWYQQILGQGPKLLIQFQNNGVVDDSQLPKDRFSAERLKGVDSTLKIQPAKLEDSAVYLCASSRSSQGYEQYFGPGTRLTVT.

This sequence joins TRBV10-1 and TRBJ2-1; tentative D call: TRBD1 (6 bases). The germline CDR1 and CDR2 sequences are WNHNN and SYGVQD (reference sequence). This CDR3 is 14 amino acids long. With 4 bases removed from V and 7 bases from J, the gap between germline ends came to 14 bases. The DNA of the CDR3 is TGCGCCAGCAGTGTATTGGACAGTATTAATGAGCAGTTCTTC. It is translated as CASSVLDSINEQFF.

The CDR3 loop reads CASSGRLGASYNEQFF. In DNA, the CDR3 is TGTGCCAGCAGCGGCCGACTAGGGGCCTCCTACAATGAGCAGTTCTTC. The chain joins TRBV9 to TRBJ2-1; D possibly corresponds to TRBD2 (6 bases). Trimming took 3 bases from V and 0 from J, leaving 13 bases between them. In germline, CDR1 is SGDLS, CDR2 YYNGEE. The CDR3 spans 16 residues.